Listed here is a single T cell receptor beta chain. Original processing methods: Counts of nucleated cells, estimated from reference gene primer amplification, were obtained. Clones were read by immunoSEQ multiplex PCR, and TCRdb kept only the in-frame ones, dropping some. V and J calls plus clone size are reproduced from that table; the DNA served to infer D and trimming. This sample carries 210,000 or so clones, more than 70% of them seen once, and the ten largest clones take roughly 2.5%. This entry is derived from a study of blood T cell repertoires in COVID-19. Sequences were obtained from peripheral blood. This clonotype was obtained from a woman aged 60-75 years with acute or convalescent COVID-19.

This CDR3 is CASSLGVRGEQFF. In nucleotides, the CDR3 is TGTGCCAGCAGCTTAGGGGTGCGGGGTGAGCAGTTCTTC. The chain joins TRBV7-9 to TRBJ2-1, with D tentatively TRBD2 (6 bases). CDR3 size: 13 residues. Germline-derived CDR1 and CDR2 are SEHNR and FQNEAQ (reference sequence). V was trimmed by 1 base and J by 9 bases, leaving 10 bases between them.